This T cell receptor (beta chain) came from a study of T cell responses to AZD1222 COVID-19 vaccine. General observations from the study: Only 5 or 6 individuals given AZD1222 were seropositive at baseline.

V was shortened by 6 bases and J by 6 bases, with 18 bases between the two germline ends. The CDR3 consists of 14 residues. Germline loops: CDR1 MNHEY, CDR2 SVGAGI. Some clones are missing from TCRdb's copy, which holds only in-frame ones; the method was immunoSEQ multiplex PCR. The sample consists of roughly 130,000 clones, about 91% of them appearing once. Turning to this clone: The antigen is not known.

The receptor was derived from an adult in good health. This sample comprised peripheral blood, obtained on day 0 of AZD1222 vaccination. The chain recombines TRBV6-5 with TRBJ2-7; tentatively, D is TRBD1 (6 bases). The DNA for the CDR3 is TGTGCCAGCAGGGGGGCTGAAATCCGGTTCGAGCAGTACTTC. Residues: CASRGAEIRFEQYF.